These 13 T cell receptor beta chains were sequenced from one sample in a study of shared clonotypes between healthy human individuals. This table comes from immunoSEQ multiplex PCR, and its TCRdb copy is limited to in-frame clones, with some not included. This repertoire shows just over 2,000,000 clones, around 95% found once; its top ten account for roughly 0.13%. Sequencing input: naive CD4+ T cells sorted from blood. Specified subset: CD45RA+ positively selected. The receptors were sampled from a man between 18 and 35 years old in good health.

In DNA form, the CDR3 reads TGTGCCAGCAGAGGGTTAGGGAGTACTGAAGCTTTCTTT. The encoded protein is CASRGLGSTEAFF. The gene calls are TRBV6-4 and TRBJ1-1; D remains unclear. V was cut by 6 bases and J by 5 bases, with 13 bases left in between. CDR1 MRHNA and CDR2 SNTAGT come from the germline V gene. CDR3 size: 13 residues.

The genes are TRBV5-5 and TRBJ1-5, with TRBD1 as a possible D gene (6 bases). In germline, CDR1 is SGHKS, CDR2 YYEKEE (reference sequence). V was trimmed by 2 bases and J by 1 base, leaving 10 bases between them. CDR3 length: 15 amino acids. The CDR3 nucleotides read TGTGCCAGCAGCTTTACAGGGTTCAGCAATCAGCCCCAGCATTTT. It is translated as CASSFTGFSNQPQHF.

The sample holds one count of this clone. Other nucleotide sequences from this sample produce the same CDR3. The chain couples TRBV19 to TRBJ2-1; D not certain. Germline V gives CDR1 LNHDA, CDR2 SQIVND (reference sequence). The V end lost 5 bases, the J end lost 5 bases, and 4 bases lay between the germline ends. This CDR3 comprises 11 residues. The CDR3 DNA reads as TGTGCCAGTAGTCCTAACAATGAGCAGTTCTTC. Protein sequence: CASSPNNEQFF.

V is TRBV5-6 and J is TRBJ1-6; D uncertain. Germline CDR1 SGHDT, CDR2 YYEEEE. This CDR3 is built from 18 residues. V dropped 4 bases and J dropped 0 bases, with 17 bases sitting between them. CDR3 DNA sequence: TGTGCCAGCAGCACCACCGGGTCACTTTACTCCTATAATTCACCCCTCCACTTT. Translating it yields CASSTTGSLYSYNSPLHF.

This sequence joins TRBV5-1 and TRBJ2-3; 7 bases are shared with TRBD2. Germline CDR1 SGHRS, CDR2 YFSETQ. CDR3 length: 15 amino acids. J gave up 1 base and V 8 bases, and 10 bases lay outside the gene matches. The DNA of the CDR3 is TGCGCCAGTAGGAGCGGGGCTGGAGGCACAGATACGCAGTATTTT. This encodes CASRSGAGGTDTQYF.

The chain joins TRBV7-2 to TRBJ2-3, with D unresolved. The germline V gene encodes CDR1 SGHTA and CDR2 FQGNSA. This CDR3 is 14 amino acids long. Trimming left V 4 bases short and J 1 base short, with 9 bases between. The CDR3 protein is CASSWGPGTDTQYF. The CDR3 region has the DNA TGTGCCAGCAGCTGGGGTCCTGGCACAGATACGCAGTATTTT. Drawing the rest from reference TRBV7-2 and TRBJ2-3, the complete variable domain is GAGVSQSPSNKVTEKGKDVELRCDPISGHTALYWYRQSLGQGLEFLIYFQGNSAPDKSGLPSDRFSAERTGGSVSTLTIQRTQQEDSAVYLCASSWGPGTDTQYFGPGTRLTVL.

The CDR3 DNA reads as TGTGCCAGCAGGGGCCCAGCGGGAGGGCCGATGGGTACCGGGGAGCTGTTTTTT. Residues: CASRGPAGGPMGTGELFF. This chain joins TRBV27 and TRBJ2-2, with TRBD2 matching 10 bases. V was clipped by 6 bases and J by 5 bases; unmatched bases: 15. The CDR3 contains 18 residues. Germline values: CDR1 MNHEY, CDR2 SMNVEV (reference sequence).

This chain links TRBV11-2 with TRBJ2-7; tentative D call: TRBD2 (5 bases). V was pared by 8 bases and J by 0 bases, with 8 bases between. The CDR3 has 12 residues. Germline V gene lookup returns CDR1 SGHAT and CDR2 FQNNGV. In DNA, the CDR3 is TGTGCCAGCGGGCGGGCCTCCTACGAGCAGTACTTC. It is translated as CASGRASYEQYF.

Concerning this clone: This sample also contains other DNA sequences that code for the same CDR3. The chain couples TRBV5-4 to TRBJ2-7, with D hard to call. CDR3 length: 13 residues. The germline CDR1 and CDR2 sequences are SGHNT and YYREEE (reference sequence). Between the trimmed V and J ends, which lost 3 bases and 2 bases, there was a span of 9 bases. CDR3 bases: TGTGCCAGCAGCTCCTCAGGAGCCTACGAGCAGTACTTC. It specifies CASSSSGAYEQYF.

As concerns this clone: Additional DNA sequences in this sample encode the identical CDR3. V is TRBV6-5 and J is TRBJ2-7, with 8 nucleotides matching TRBD2. The length of the CDR3 is 15 residues. With 0 bases clipped from V and 0 bases from J, the junction kept 1 base outside the gene matches. Germline-derived CDR1 and CDR2 are MNHEY and SVGAGI. DNA for the CDR3: TGTGCCAGCAGTTACTCGAGCGGGAGCTCCTACGAGCAGTACTTC. The encoded protein is CASSYSSGSSYEQYF.

V and J are TRBV6-5 and TRBJ1-2; 10 bases align to TRBD1. The CDR3 totals 12 residues. V was clipped by 10 bases and J by 8 bases; unmatched bases: 7. The germline V gene has CDR1 MNHEY and CDR2 SVGAGI. This chain's CDR3 is CATADRGLGYTF. Written as DNA, the CDR3 is TGTGCCACCGCCGACAGGGGGCTAGGCTACACCTTC.

This clone was detected many times. The chain joins TRBV6-5 to TRBJ2-4, with a tentative D call TRBD2 (7 bases). Germline CDR1 reads MNHEY; CDR2 reads SVGAGI. This CDR3 is 14 amino acids long. Trimming left V 6 bases short and J 5 bases short, with 14 bases between. The CDR3 coding sequence is TGTGCCAGCAGGCCATCGGGGGGCCAAAACATTCAGTACTTC. It translates to CASRPSGGQNIQYF.

This clone was found once. The CDR3 bases are TGTGCCAGCTCACCGGCCGAACCCGGACTGTTTTTT. It specifies CASSPAEPGLFF. The V and J genes are TRBV18 and TRBJ1-4, with D hard to call. Trimming took 3 bases from V and 13 from J, leaving 12 bases between them. The CDR3 consists of 12 residues. Germline-derived CDR1 and CDR2 are KGHSH and LQKENI.